The following is a T cell receptor beta chain sequence with its context. What it binds is not known. Since no conserved phenylalanine or tryptophan closes the CDR3, a read error is the likely cause. This sample was taken from a study of tumor and adjacent non-tumor tissue in lung cancer. As for the study in general: The cohort had approximately 12 adenocarcinoma, a couple of squamous cell and 1 small cell patients. On average, productive TCRbeta reads reached roughly 4 million per sample.

This sample's RNA came from whole unsorted tissue. Study-wide results and caveats: Higher tumor TCR diversity was associated with shorter survival.

Looked up from germline, CDR1 is MGHRA and CDR2 is YSYEKL. CDR3 length: 16 amino acids. A modified ARM-PCR protocol with three rounds of nested PCR amplified TCRbeta. TCRdb called the multiplex PCR reads again in MiXCR, with one record for every CDR3 protein. The table includes fewer than 85,000 distinct CDR3 sequences, roughly 80% detected once. Material: lung tumor tissue. This chain connects TRBV4-1 to TRBJ1-3, with D possibly matching TRBD1 (6 bases). The receptor was derived from a woman in her forties or fifties with non-small cell lung cancer. The CDR3 is CDSSQRGDTSGNTIYS. As DNA, the CDR3 is TGCGACAGCAGCCAAAGGGGGGATACCTCTGGAAACACCATATATTCT.